These 5 T cell receptor beta chains originate from one sample sequenced in a study of glioma-infiltrating T cells. Using RNA template, CDR3s of TCR alpha and beta were amplified with iRepertoire arm-PCR. TCRdb re-derived calls from the multiplex PCR reads in MiXCR, one entry per CDR3 protein. The data show roughly 350,000 distinct CDR3 sequences, 41% seen once. Sequenced sample: glioma tissue, nonneoplastic brain tissue, or PBMCs (not recorded which). The receptors stem from a human donor with low-grade glioma or glioblastoma, undergoing nonglioma brain surgery, or in good health (not recorded which).

This clonotype occurred many times. The chain carries TRBV27 and TRBJ2-3, with D hard to call. Germline assignment: CDR1 MNHEY and CDR2 SMNVEV (reference sequence). V was pared by 2 bases and J by 0 bases, with 12 bases between. This CDR3 has 16 amino acids. CDR3 amino acids: CASSLIGFSSTDTQYF. The CDR3 DNA reads as TGTGCCAGCAGTTTAATTGGCTTTTCTAGCACAGATACGCAGTATTTT.

The genes are TRBV24-1 and TRBJ2-6; the D gene is possibly TRBD1 (5 bases). Germline V gene data show CDR1 as KGHDR and CDR2 as SFDVKD. This CDR3 contains 21 residues. V gave up 3 bases and J gave up 0 bases, with 23 bases separating them. CDR3 bases: TGTGCCACCAGTGATCCCACGCCCCTGGACACCCAACACTCTGGGGCCAACGTCCTGACTTTC. Protein product: CATSDPTPLDTQHSGANVLTF.

The chain uses TRBV7-3 and TRBJ1-1; D is possibly TRBD1 (6 bases). V gave up 1 base and J gave up 8 bases, with 11 bases separating them. The CDR3 has 13 amino acids. The V gene's germline CDR1 is SGHTA and CDR2 FQGTGA. CDR3 sequence (DNA): TGTGCCAGCAGCTTAAATTGGGGGCGAGAAGCTTTCTTT. It specifies CASSLNWGREAFF.

The rearrangement uses TRBV4-2 and TRBJ2-7; D is possibly TRBD1 (5 bases). Germline CDR1 and CDR2: LGHNA and YNFKEQ. The CDR3 is 14 amino acids. The germline V and J ends were trimmed by 5 bases and 5 bases, with 16 bases remaining between them. The CDR3 bases are TGTGCCAGCAGCTCCCAAGGCAGGGCCCACGAGCAGTACTTC. It translates to CASSSQGRAHEQYF.

The J gene is TRBJ2-7, the V gene TRBV20-1; TRBD1 matches 9 bases. With 5 bases clipped from V and 6 bases from J, the junction kept 11 bases outside the gene matches. The V gene's germline CDR1 is DFQATT and CDR2 SNEGSKA (reference sequence). The CDR3 contains 14 residues. The CDR3 loop reads CSAYLSGTGTEQYF. Written as DNA, the CDR3 is TGCAGTGCTTACCTCTCCGGGACAGGGACCGAGCAGTACTTC.